What follows describes a single TCR beta chain. Measured with immunoSEQ multiplex PCR; TCRdb has only the in-frame clones, and not every one. This sample has under 75,000 clones; over 70% occur once, and the top ten carry roughly 18%. The data were obtained in a study of blood T cell repertoires in COVID-19. V was clipped by 0 bases and J by 2 bases, with 13 bases between them. Germline loops: CDR1 GTSNPN, CDR2 SVGIG (reference sequence). The CDR3 has 15 residues. The TCR comes from a woman aged 45-60 years with active or convalescent COVID-19. This chain uses TRBV30 with TRBJ1-2; D perhaps matches TRBD1 (6 bases). Source material: peripheral blood. CDR3 loop: CAWSVRGIVNYGYTF. In DNA form, the CDR3 reads TGTGCCTGGAGTGTGAGGGGGATAGTCAACTATGGCTACACCTTC.